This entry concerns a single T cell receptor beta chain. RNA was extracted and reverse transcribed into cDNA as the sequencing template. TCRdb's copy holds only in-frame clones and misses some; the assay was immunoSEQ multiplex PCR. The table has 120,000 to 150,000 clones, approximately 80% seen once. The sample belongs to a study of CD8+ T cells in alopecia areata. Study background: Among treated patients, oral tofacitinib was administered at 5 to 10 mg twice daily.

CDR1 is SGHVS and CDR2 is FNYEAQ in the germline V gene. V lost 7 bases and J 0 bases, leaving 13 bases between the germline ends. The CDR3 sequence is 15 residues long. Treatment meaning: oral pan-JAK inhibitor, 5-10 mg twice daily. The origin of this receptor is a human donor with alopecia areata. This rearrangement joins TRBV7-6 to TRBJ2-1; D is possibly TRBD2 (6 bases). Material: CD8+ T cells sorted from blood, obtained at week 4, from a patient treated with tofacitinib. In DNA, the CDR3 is TGTGCCAGCACCCCCCCCGGGGGCTCCTACAATGAGCAGTTCTTC. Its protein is CASTPPGGSYNEQFF. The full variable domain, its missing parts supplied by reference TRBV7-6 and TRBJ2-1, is GAGVSQSPRYKVTKRGQDVALRCDPISGHVSLYWYRQALGQGPEFLTYFNYEAQQDKSGLPNDRFSAERPEGSISTLTIQRTEQRDSAMYRCASTPPGGSYNEQFFGPGTRLTVL.